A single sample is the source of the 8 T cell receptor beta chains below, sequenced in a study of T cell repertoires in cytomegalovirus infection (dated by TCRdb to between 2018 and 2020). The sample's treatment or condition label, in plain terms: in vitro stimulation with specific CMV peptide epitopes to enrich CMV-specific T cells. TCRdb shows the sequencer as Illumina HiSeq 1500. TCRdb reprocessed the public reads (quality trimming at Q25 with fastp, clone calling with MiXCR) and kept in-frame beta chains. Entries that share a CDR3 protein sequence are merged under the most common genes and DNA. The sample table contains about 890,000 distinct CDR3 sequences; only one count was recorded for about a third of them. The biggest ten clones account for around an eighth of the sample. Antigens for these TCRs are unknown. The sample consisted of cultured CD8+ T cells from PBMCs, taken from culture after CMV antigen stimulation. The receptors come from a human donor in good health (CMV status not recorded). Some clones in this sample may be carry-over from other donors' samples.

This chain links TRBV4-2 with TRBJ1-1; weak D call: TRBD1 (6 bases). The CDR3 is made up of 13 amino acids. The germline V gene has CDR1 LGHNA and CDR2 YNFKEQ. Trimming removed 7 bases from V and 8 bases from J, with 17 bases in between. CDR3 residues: CASTPDSHIEAFF. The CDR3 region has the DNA TGTGCCAGCACCCCGGACAGCCACATCGAAGCTTTCTTT.

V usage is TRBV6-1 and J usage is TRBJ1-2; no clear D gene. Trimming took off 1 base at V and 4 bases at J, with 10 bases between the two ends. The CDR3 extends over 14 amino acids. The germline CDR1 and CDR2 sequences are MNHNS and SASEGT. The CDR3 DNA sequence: TGTGCCAGCAGTGAAGAGGTGGACCGCTATGGCTACACCTTC. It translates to CASSEEVDRYGYTF.

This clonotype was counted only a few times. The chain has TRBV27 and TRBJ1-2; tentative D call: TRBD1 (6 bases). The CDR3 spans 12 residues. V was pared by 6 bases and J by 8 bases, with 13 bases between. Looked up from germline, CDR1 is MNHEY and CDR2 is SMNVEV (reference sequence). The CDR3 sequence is CASSFGGRGYTF. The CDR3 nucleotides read TGTGCCAGCAGCTTTGGGGGGCGCGGCTACACCTTC.

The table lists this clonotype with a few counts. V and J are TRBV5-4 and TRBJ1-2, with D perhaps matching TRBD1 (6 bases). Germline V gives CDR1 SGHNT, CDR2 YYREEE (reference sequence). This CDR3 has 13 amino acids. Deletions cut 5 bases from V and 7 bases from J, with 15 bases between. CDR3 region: CASRPGGRAGYTF. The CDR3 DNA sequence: TGTGCCAGCAGACCGGGGGGCAGGGCTGGCTACACCTTC. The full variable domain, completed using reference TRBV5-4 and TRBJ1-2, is ETGVTQSPTHLIKTRGQQVTLRCSSQSGHNTVSWYQQALGQGPQFIFQYYREEENGRGNFPPRFSGLQFPNYSSELNVNALELDDSALYLCASRPGGRAGYTFGSGTRLTVV.

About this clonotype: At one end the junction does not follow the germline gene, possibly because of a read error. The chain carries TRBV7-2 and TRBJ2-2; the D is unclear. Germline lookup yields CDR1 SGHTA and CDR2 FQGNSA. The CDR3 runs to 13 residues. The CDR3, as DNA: TGTGGCAGCAGCTCCTCCGGGACCGGGGAGCTGTTTTTT. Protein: CGSSSSGTGELFF.

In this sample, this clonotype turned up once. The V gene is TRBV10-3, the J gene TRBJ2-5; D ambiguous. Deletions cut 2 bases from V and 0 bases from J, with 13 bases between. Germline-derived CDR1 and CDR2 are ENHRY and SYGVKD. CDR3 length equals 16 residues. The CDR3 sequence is CAISESGGPHQETQYF. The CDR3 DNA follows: TGTGCCATCAGTGAGAGTGGTGGTCCACACCAAGAGACCCAGTACTTC.

CDR3 DNA sequence: TGTGCCAGCAGCTTAGGTCCCCGAGTGGGAGCTTTCTTT. This translates into CASSLGPRVGAFF. The chain uses TRBV11-2 and TRBJ1-1; D remains unclear. The germline gives CDR1 SGHAT, CDR2 FQNNGV. Trimming removed 1 base from V and 10 bases from J, with 13 bases in between. CDR3 length equals 13 residues.

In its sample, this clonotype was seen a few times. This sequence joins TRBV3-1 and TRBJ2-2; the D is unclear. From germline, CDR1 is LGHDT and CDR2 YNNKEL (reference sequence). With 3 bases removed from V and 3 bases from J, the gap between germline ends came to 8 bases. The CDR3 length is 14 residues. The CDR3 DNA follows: TGTGCCAGCAGCCATCTTAGCCACACCGGGGAGCTGTTTTTT. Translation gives CASSHLSHTGELFF.